This T cell receptor (beta chain) was recovered during a study of blood T cell repertoires in COVID-19 (dated by TCRdb to 2018 to 2021). Turning to the overall study: The collaborator samples originated in the United States, Italy and Spain and spanned the acute and convalescent phases of COVID-19. The prospective study material was composed of cDNA or gDNA derived from T cells, B-cell-depleted T cells, or PBMCs. Deeply sampled blood TCRbeta repertoires from subjects exposed to, actively infected with, or recovered from COVID-19 were included in the dataset. The repertoires were released in a freely available public database intended as a resource for research on the immune response to SARS-CoV-2. Samples came from the ongoing ImmuneRACE study (first 160 participants) plus 1,254 subjects from 6 global collaborators. Nearly every sample came with metadata listing a de-identified subject ID, COVID-19 status, age in years and sex. Where available, HLA class I and class II types were obtained from metadata supplied by the sample provider rather than from assay-based typing. Results and caveats for the whole study, not just this receptor: The quantity of clinical and demographic metadata differed by source and by participant and was supplied without curation.

Enrolling through a virtual design, the prospective study's participants ranged in age from roughly 18 to 95 years and lived across some 23 United States geographic areas. Cohort assignment in the prospective study relied on participant-reported clinical history from a screening survey and a study questionnaire. For ImmuneRACE Cohort 3, a participant was defined as recovered based on two consecutive negative NP/OP PCR tests, clearance by a healthcare professional, or resolution of symptoms. Mobile phlebotomists in the prospective study collected whole blood, serum and a nasopharyngeal or oropharyngeal swab from every participant. Over a roughly 2-month period, participants in the prospective study had the option of providing additional blood draws and questionnaires. Before DNA extraction, prospective study blood samples were shipped either frozen or at room temperature. Inclusive of the bounding cysteine and phenylalanine, the CDR3 is 14 residues long. Just the 42-base CDR3 DNA is kept, in frame starting at base 1. Trimming at the junction amounts to 0 bases on V and 4 bases on J, and the germline ends lie 11 bases apart. The germline V gene encodes CDR1 SGHRS and CDR2 YFSETQ.

The immunoSEQ Assay, a bias-controlled multiplex PCR, was used to amplify TCRbeta CDR3 regions from genomic DNA. In the paper's pipeline: The number of nucleated cells in each sample was estimated from the amplification of reference gene primers within the assay. Sequence reads were collapsed and filtered to measure the absolute abundance of every unique TCRbeta CDR3 rearrangement. For each sample, productive Simpson clonality was calculated by taking the square root of Simpson's diversity index across productive rearrangements. TCRdb limited this immuneACCESS table to in-frame rearrangements with V and J called. A share of clones is missing; checked studies link under half to unresolved V genes, and the rest is unexplained. The V and J calls and clone size are taken from that table; D and trimming were inferred from the DNA. This sample is represented by about 210,000 clones; roughly 85% of them were singletons. Clones ranked in the top ten supply 18% of the sample.

A note on this clone: Its antigen remains undetermined. No clone much larger than this one lies a single base away; base qualities are absent.

Input material: PBMCs or T cells enriched from blood (not recorded which). The TCR originated in a middle-aged man who had recovered from COVID-19. The rearrangement joined TRBV5-1 to TRBJ2-7; matching of 5 bases hints at TRBD2 as the D gene. The CDR3 corresponds to CASSLDSRGYEQYF. The nucleotide sequence reads as follows: TGCGCCAGCAGCTTGGATTCTCGGGGTTACGAGCAGTACTTC.